This TCR beta chain comes out of a study of shared clonotypes between healthy human individuals. Whole-study context: Three plates each covered CD4 naive and memory; CD8 naive two, CD8 memory one.

None of the donors, who were healthy HIV-negative adults, had recently had acute infections or vaccinations. The authors loaded around 200 ng DNA, 30,000 to 35,000 T cell genomes, into sorted-subset replicate PCRs. The method was immunoSEQ multiplex PCR; TCRdb's version includes in-frame clones alone and lacks a portion of them. Among about 380,000 clones, 96% were seen once, and the ten largest hold about 0.32%. This CDR3 region has 16 residues. Germline V gene lookup returns CDR1 SEHNR and CDR2 FQNEAQ (reference sequence). Trimming stripped 2 bases from V and 0 bases from J, with 11 bases between. The sequenced material came from memory CD8+ T cells sorted from blood. Noted subset: CD45RO+ cells pooled with CCR7-negative TemRA cells. The gene calls are TRBV7-9 and TRBJ2-4; D unresolved. The clonotype comes from a man younger than 45 in good health. CDR3 sequence: CASSLWAELAKNIQYF. In nucleotides, the CDR3 is TGTGCCAGCAGCTTATGGGCGGAGCTAGCCAAAAACATTCAGTACTTC.